The 25 T cell receptor beta chains in this list originate from one sample, sequenced in a study of T cells in localized non-small cell lung cancer. Produced via immunoSEQ multiplex PCR; TCRdb's table is partial and in-frame only. Among approximately 150,000 clones listed, 80% to 90% were seen once. The sequenced sample was peripheral blood, obtained before any cancer treatment. Receptor source: a female donor at least 60 years old with stage I lung adenocarcinoma.

This chain links TRBV11-2 with TRBJ2-1; D is perhaps TRBD2 (6 bases). The CDR3 contains 16 residues. The V gene's germline CDR1 is SGHAT and CDR2 FQNNGV. V shed 3 bases and J shed 2 bases, with 14 bases lying between them. CDR3 in DNA: TGTGCCAGCAGCTTGTTGGGACTGGAAGCCTACAATGAGCAGTTCTTC. Its protein is CASSLLGLEAYNEQFF.

The V gene is TRBV27, the J gene TRBJ2-7, with TRBD2 as a possible D gene (6 bases). Germline lookup yields CDR1 MNHEY and CDR2 SMNVEV (reference sequence). V was pared by 5 bases and J by 2 bases, with 19 bases between. The CDR3 has 16 residues. The CDR3 is CASSPEEGAIPYEQYF. The CDR3 DNA sequence: TGTGCCAGCAGTCCCGAGGAGGGTGCAATCCCCTACGAGCAGTACTTC.

Concerning this clone: Other DNA sequences in this sample translate to the same CDR3. The chain recombines TRBV2 with TRBJ1-5; tentative D call: TRBD1 (6 bases). The CDR3 covers 13 residues. The ends were cut back, 6 bases at V and 2 bases at J, with 8 bases in the middle. Germline V gene sequence: CDR1 SNHLY, CDR2 FYNNEI. In DNA, the CDR3 is TGTGCCAGCAGGACAGGCGGCAATCAGCCCCAGCATTTT. Translation: CASRTGGNQPQHF. Complete variable domain (other parts from reference TRBV2 and TRBJ1-5): EPEVTQTPSHQVTQMGQEVILRCVPISNHLYFYWYRQILGQKVEFLVSFYNNEISEKSEIFDDQFSVERPDGSNFTLKIRSTKLEDSAMYFCASRTGGNQPQHFGDGTRLSIL.

The rearrangement joins TRBV6-1 to TRBJ2-5; no firm D call. The CDR3 has 14 amino acids. Trimming removed 1 base from V and 6 bases from J, with 12 bases in between. Germline V gene sequence: CDR1 MNHNS, CDR2 SASEGT. CDR3 loop: CASSEEQSGQTQYF. CDR3 DNA: TGTGCCAGCAGTGAAGAACAGTCCGGGCAGACCCAGTACTTC.

The chain has TRBV27 and TRBJ1-2, with D tentatively TRBD1 (6 bases). V was shortened by 4 bases and J by 1 base, with 13 bases between the two germline ends. The germline CDR1 and CDR2 sequences are MNHEY and SMNVEV (reference sequence). The CDR3 is made up of 15 amino acids. This CDR3 is CASSSQGRNNYGYTF. The CDR3 nucleotides are TGTGCCAGCAGTTCCCAGGGGCGGAATAACTATGGCTACACCTTC.

The genes are TRBV25-1 and TRBJ2-7, with D possibly matching TRBD2 (5 bases). V was cut by 8 bases and J by 6 bases, with 17 bases left in between. This CDR3 comprises 13 residues. The germline V gene has CDR1 MGHDK and CDR2 SYGVNS. The CDR3 loop is CASGGIGLREQYF. For the CDR3, the DNA is TGTGCCAGCGGAGGTATCGGGCTACGCGAGCAGTACTTC.

The chain carries TRBV9 and TRBJ2-7; D not certain. Deletions cut 0 bases from V and 7 bases from J, with 11 bases between. The CDR3 sequence is 13 residues long. Germline V gene sequence: CDR1 SGDLS, CDR2 YYNGEE. CDR3 sequence: CASSVEGRREQYF. The CDR3 DNA follows: TGTGCCAGCAGCGTAGAGGGCAGGCGTGAGCAGTACTTC.

This clone was observed a single time. J is TRBJ1-2 and V is TRBV30; D is unresolved. CDR1 and CDR2 from the germline V gene are GTSNPN and SVGIG (reference sequence). The V and J ends lost 2 bases and 4 bases respectively, with 5 bases between them. The CDR3 loop spans 11 amino acids. CDR3: CAWSPSYGYTF. The CDR3 DNA follows: TGTGCCTGGAGTCCCAGCTATGGCTACACCTTC.

The chain is built from TRBV25-1 and TRBJ1-3; 7 bases agree with TRBD1. Germline CDR1 is MGHDK and CDR2 is SYGVNS. The CDR3 runs 14 residues. J gave up 0 bases and V 8 bases, and 4 bases lay outside the gene matches. CDR3 coding DNA: TGTGCCAGCCGGGACAGTCGCTCTGGAAACACCATATATTTT. Translated: CASRDSRSGNTIYF.

The gene calls are TRBV15 and TRBJ2-1, with unresolved D. Trimming removed 0 bases from V and 12 bases from J, with 9 bases in between. Germline V gene data show CDR1 as LNHNV and CDR2 as YYDKDF (reference sequence). The CDR3 extends over 12 amino acids. The CDR3 protein is CATSREIDWQFF. The CDR3 region has the DNA TGTGCCACCAGCAGAGAGATAGACTGGCAGTTCTTC. The full variable domain, with the rest looked up from reference TRBV15 and TRBJ2-1, is DAMVIQNPRYQVTQFGKPVTLSCSQTLNHNVMYWYQQKSSQAPKLLFHYYDKDFNNEADTPDNFQSRRPNTSFCFLDIRSPGLGDTAMYLCATSREIDWQFFGPGTRLTVL.

The CDR3 DNA reads as TGTGCCAGCAGCTTAGGAGGGACATGGTCAGAGACCCAGTACTTC. Its translation: CASSLGGTWSETQYF. The chain carries TRBV7-6 and TRBJ2-5; D is possibly TRBD1 (6 bases). Trimming took off 1 base at V and 4 bases at J, with 13 bases between the two ends. This CDR3 spans 15 amino acids. Germline loops: CDR1 SGHVS, CDR2 FNYEAQ. The whole variable domain, filled in from reference TRBV7-6 and TRBJ2-5, reads GAGVSQSPRYKVTKRGQDVALRCDPISGHVSLYWYRQALGQGPEFLTYFNYEAQQDKSGLPNDRFSAERPEGSISTLTIQRTEQRDSAMYRCASSLGGTWSETQYFGPGTRLLVL.

This clone was recorded once. The chain combines TRBV7-9 with TRBJ2-7; TRBD1 agrees at 10 bases. The CDR3 totals 15 residues. Germline V gene data show CDR1 as SEHNR and CDR2 as FQNEAQ (reference sequence). V lost 5 bases, J lost 3 bases, and 7 bases stayed unmatched. The CDR3 is CASSRSGTGVYEQYF. The CDR3 bases are TGTGCCAGCAGCAGATCCGGGACAGGGGTCTACGAGCAGTACTTC.

The chain combines TRBV30 with TRBJ1-6; 7 nucleotides match TRBD1. V trimming: 5 bases; J trimming: 9 bases; junction bases outside the gene matches: 13. The CDR3 loop spans 15 amino acids. The germline V gene encodes CDR1 GTSNPN and CDR2 SVGIG (reference sequence). The CDR3 region is CAWSTFRGKASPLHF. CDR3 coding DNA: TGTGCCTGGTCCACGTTCAGGGGGAAGGCTTCACCCCTCCACTTT.

In this sample, this clone turned up many times. This sequence joins TRBV5-1 and TRBJ2-7; 8 nucleotides align to TRBD2. V lost 3 bases to trimming and J lost 7 bases; unmatched junction nucleotides: 6. The CDR3 spans 13 residues. Germline loops: CDR1 SGHRS, CDR2 YFSETQ. The CDR3 here is CASSSLAAEEQYF. The CDR3 DNA reads TGCGCCAGCAGCTCACTAGCGGCGGAAGAGCAGTACTTC.

V gene TRBV2 combines with J gene TRBJ2-5; 7 nucleotides agree with TRBD2. Trimming took 10 bases from V and 2 from J; bases not matched to a gene: 4. Germline values: CDR1 SNHLY, CDR2 FYNNEI. CDR3 size: 12 residues. The CDR3 DNA sequence: TGTGCCAATGGACTAGTTCAAGAGACCCAGTACTTC. Its translation: CANGLVQETQYF.

This rearrangement joins TRBV6-1 to TRBJ1-5, with D hard to call. Germline CDR1 and CDR2: MNHNS and SASEGT. Trimming pared 5 bases from V and 2 bases from J, leaving 7 bases between. This CDR3 has 13 residues. CDR3 loop: CASSSDRNQPQHF. The CDR3 region has the DNA TGTGCCAGCAGTAGTGACCGCAATCAGCCCCAGCATTTT.

This clone is a singleton in its sample. This sequence joins TRBV19 and TRBJ1-1; D unclear. V lost 3 bases to trimming and J lost 5 bases, with 13 bases between them. CDR3 size: 14 residues. CDR1 and CDR2 (germline): LNHDA, SQIVND (reference sequence). The CDR3 protein is CASSMVFSQTEAFF. The CDR3 DNA reads as TGTGCCAGTAGTATGGTATTCAGCCAGACTGAAGCTTTCTTT.

CDR3 sequence reads: CASSLILPTGGGEAFF. The CDR3 DNA reads as TGTGCCAGCAGCTTAATTCTCCCGACAGGGGGCGGTGAAGCTTTCTTT. The chain combines TRBV11-2 with TRBJ1-1; 10 bases line up with TRBD1. With 2 bases clipped from V and 7 bases from J, the junction kept 10 bases outside the gene matches. This CDR3 comprises 16 residues. Germline V CDR1 and CDR2: SGHAT, FQNNGV.

The gene calls are TRBV18 and TRBJ1-2, with D perhaps TRBD1 (5 bases). With 1 base removed from V and 2 bases from J, the gap between germline ends came to 8 bases. This CDR3 is built from 14 residues. CDR1 and CDR2 from the germline V gene are KGHSH and LQKENI. CDR3 DNA: TGTGCCAGCTCACCACTGGACAAAAACTATGGCTACACCTTC. Translation gives CASSPLDKNYGYTF.

V gene TRBV7-2 combines with J gene TRBJ1-1, with D uncertain. The CDR3 runs to 12 residues. Germline V gene data show CDR1 as SGHTA and CDR2 as FQGNSA. The ends were cut back, 5 bases at V and 4 bases at J, with 8 bases in the middle. DNA of the CDR3: TGTGCCAGCAGCACCACGGTCACTGAAGCTTTCTTT. Its protein is CASSTTVTEAFF.

The rearrangement joins TRBV20-1 to TRBJ1-2; no reliable D call. Per the germline V gene, CDR1 is DFQATT and CDR2 is SNEGSKA (reference sequence). This CDR3 is 11 amino acids long. V was shortened by 1 base and J by 4 bases, with 4 bases between the two germline ends. CDR3: CSARVLYGYTF. The CDR3 DNA sequence: TGCAGTGCTAGAGTGCTCTATGGCTACACCTTC.

The genes are TRBV5-1 and TRBJ2-2; D not resolved. The CDR3 extends over 13 amino acids. The germline CDR1 and CDR2 sequences are SGHRS and YFSETQ. The ends were cut back, 4 bases at V and 5 bases at J, with 9 bases in the middle. The DNA of the CDR3 is TGCGCCAGCAGCCTGGACCGGACCGGGGAGCTGTTTTTT. Protein product: CASSLDRTGELFF.

This rearrangement joins TRBV19 to TRBJ2-5; 7 bases align to TRBD2. Germline-derived CDR1 and CDR2 are LNHDA and SQIVND (reference sequence). The trim removed 3 bases at V and 4 bases at J, leaving 5 bases unmatched. The CDR3 covers 14 residues. CDR3 amino acids: CASSIAGAGETQYF. The CDR3 DNA follows: TGTGCCAGTAGTATTGCGGGAGCGGGAGAGACCCAGTACTTC.

V usage is TRBV7-9 and J usage is TRBJ2-7; TRBD1 aligns across 10 bases. The CDR3 runs to 14 residues. The germline gives CDR1 SEHNR, CDR2 FQNEAQ (reference sequence). Trimming cost V 5 bases and J 2 bases; bases outside gene matches: 3. DNA for the CDR3: TGTGCCAGCAGCGAGGGACAGGGGCCCTACGAGCAGTACTTC. It encodes CASSEGQGPYEQYF.

The chain uses TRBV18 and TRBJ2-2; the match to TRBD1 covers 8 bases. After removal of 2 bases from V and 4 bases from J, the junction contained 0 bases not matched to a gene. CDR1 is KGHSH and CDR2 is LQKENI in the germline V gene. This CDR3 region has 14 residues. CDR3 bases: TGTGCCAGCTCACCAGGACAGGGCACCGGGGAGCTGTTTTTT. Translation gives CASSPGQGTGELFF.